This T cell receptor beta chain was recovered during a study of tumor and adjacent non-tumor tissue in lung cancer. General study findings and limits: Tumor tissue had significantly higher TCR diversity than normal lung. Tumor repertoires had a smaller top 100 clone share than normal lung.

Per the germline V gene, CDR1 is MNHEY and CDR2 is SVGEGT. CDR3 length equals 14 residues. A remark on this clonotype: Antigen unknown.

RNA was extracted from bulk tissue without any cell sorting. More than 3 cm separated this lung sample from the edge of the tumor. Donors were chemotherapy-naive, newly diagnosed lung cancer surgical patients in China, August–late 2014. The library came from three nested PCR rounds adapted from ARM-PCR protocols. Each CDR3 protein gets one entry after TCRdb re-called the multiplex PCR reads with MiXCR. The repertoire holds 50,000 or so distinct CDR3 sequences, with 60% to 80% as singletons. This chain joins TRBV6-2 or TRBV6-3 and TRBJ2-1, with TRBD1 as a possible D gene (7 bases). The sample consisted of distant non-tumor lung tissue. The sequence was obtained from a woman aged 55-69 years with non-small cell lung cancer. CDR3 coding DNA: TGTACTAGCAGCCCACAGGGGACAGCTAATGAGCAGTTCTTC. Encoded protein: CTSSPQGTANEQFF.